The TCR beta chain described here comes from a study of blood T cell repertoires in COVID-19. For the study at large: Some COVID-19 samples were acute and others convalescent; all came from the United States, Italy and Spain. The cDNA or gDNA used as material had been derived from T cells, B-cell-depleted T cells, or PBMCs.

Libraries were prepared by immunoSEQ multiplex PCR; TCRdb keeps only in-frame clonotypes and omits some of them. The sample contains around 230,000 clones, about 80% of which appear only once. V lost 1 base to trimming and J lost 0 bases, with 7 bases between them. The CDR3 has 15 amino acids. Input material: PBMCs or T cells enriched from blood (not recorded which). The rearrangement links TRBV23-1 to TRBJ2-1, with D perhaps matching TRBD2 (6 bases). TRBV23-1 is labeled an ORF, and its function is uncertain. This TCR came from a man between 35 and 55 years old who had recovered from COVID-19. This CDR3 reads CASSQWEVSYNEQFF. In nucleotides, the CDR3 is TGCGCCAGCAGTCAATGGGAGGTCTCCTACAATGAGCAGTTCTTC.